This TCR beta chain was retrieved from a study of neurological immune-mediated disorders. CDR1 MNHEY and CDR2 SVGEGT come from the germline V gene. There are 18 residues in the CDR3. V was shortened by 1 base and J by 2 bases, with 15 bases between the two germline ends. This clonotype occurred a few times. Every sequencing run drew on 15-18 subjects and yielded over 170 million TCR-beta sequences. MiXCR was run by TCRdb on the 5' RACE reads, yielding one entry per CDR3 protein. The sample has around 28,000 distinct CDR3 sequences; under 8% are singletons. The study used blood bank volunteers in Maryland, USA, as healthy controls. 2 million PBMCs stored at -80 C were the source of the unsorted libraries.

This clonotype originated in a woman between 50 and 59 years old in good health. The material sequenced was PBMCs. This chain links TRBV6-2 or TRBV6-3 with TRBJ2-6, with a possible D match to TRBD1 (5 bases). The CDR3 nucleotides read TGTGCCAGCAGTTACTACCGAAGCGACAGACCTGGGGCCAACGTCCTGACTTTC. Amino acids: CASSYYRSDRPGANVLTF.